The present entry profiles one TCR beta chain with its context. Germline assignment: CDR1 SGHTA and CDR2 FQGNSA. V was cut by 5 bases and J by 1 base, with 20 bases left in between. The CDR3 is made up of 17 amino acids. Sequencing was performed with immunoSEQ multiplex PCR; in TCRdb, only in-frame clones are kept and a portion is missing. The table records 65,000 to 95,000 clones, around 80% of them present only once. This specimen belongs to a study of OX40 agonist ivuxolimab in advanced cancers. About the study: Patients were roughly 83% male with ages about 23 to 90, mean around 58.

The source was CD4+ or CD8+ T cells sorted from blood, collected in a trial of the OX40 agonist ivuxolimab. This chain links TRBV7-2 with TRBJ1-1; D is possibly TRBD1 (6 bases). The sequence was collected from an adult with an advanced solid tumor such as melanoma, head and neck, liver or kidney cancer. The CDR3 DNA reads TGTGCCAGCAGCGTCCCTCCAGGGGCAATTCCGAACACTGAAGCTTTCTTT. Translating it yields CASSVPPGAIPNTEAFF.